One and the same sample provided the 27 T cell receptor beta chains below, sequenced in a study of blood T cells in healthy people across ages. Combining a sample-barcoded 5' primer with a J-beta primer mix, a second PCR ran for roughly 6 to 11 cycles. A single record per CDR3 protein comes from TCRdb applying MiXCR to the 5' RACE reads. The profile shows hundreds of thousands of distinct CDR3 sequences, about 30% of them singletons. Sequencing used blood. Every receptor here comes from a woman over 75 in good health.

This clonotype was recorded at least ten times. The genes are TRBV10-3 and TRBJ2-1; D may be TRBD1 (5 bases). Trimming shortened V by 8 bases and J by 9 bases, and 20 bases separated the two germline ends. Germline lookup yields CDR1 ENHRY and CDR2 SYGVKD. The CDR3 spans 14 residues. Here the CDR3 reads CAIWAGNAITEQFF. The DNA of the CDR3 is TGTGCCATCTGGGCAGGGAATGCGATCACTGAGCAGTTCTTC.

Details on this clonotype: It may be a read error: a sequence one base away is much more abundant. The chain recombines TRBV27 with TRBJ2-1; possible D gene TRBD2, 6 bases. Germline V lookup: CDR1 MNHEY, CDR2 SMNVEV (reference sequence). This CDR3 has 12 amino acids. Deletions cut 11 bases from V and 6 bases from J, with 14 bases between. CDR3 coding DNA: TGTGCCGCGGGGCGGGTTGGCAATGAGCAGTTCTTC. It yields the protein CAAGRVGNEQFF.

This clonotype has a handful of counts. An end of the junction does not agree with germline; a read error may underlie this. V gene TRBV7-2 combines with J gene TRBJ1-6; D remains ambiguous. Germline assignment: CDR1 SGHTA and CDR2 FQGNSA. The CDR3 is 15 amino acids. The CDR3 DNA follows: TGTGCCAGCAGCTTGAATCCAGTCCTGAATTCACCCCGCCACTTT. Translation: CASSLNPVLNSPRHF.

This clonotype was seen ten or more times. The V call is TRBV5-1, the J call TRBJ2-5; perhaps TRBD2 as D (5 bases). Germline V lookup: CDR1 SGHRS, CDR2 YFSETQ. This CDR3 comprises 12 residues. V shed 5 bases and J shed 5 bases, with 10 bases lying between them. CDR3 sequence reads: CASRSSGETQYF. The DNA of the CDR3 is TGCGCCAGCAGATCCTCGGGGGAGACCCAGTACTTC.

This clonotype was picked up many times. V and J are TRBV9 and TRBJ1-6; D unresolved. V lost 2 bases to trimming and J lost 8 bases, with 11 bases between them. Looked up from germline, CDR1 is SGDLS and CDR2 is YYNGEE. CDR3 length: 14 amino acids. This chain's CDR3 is CASSVTYGDSPLHF. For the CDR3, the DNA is TGTGCCAGCAGCGTGACCTATGGTGATTCACCCCTCCACTTT.

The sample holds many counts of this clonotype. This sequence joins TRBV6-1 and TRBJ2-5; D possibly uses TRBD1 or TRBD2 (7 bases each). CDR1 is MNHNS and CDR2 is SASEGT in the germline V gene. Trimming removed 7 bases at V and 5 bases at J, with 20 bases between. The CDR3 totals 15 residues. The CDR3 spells CASTLGRGRMETQYF. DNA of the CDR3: TGTGCCAGCACCCTGGGGAGGGGGCGCATGGAGACCCAGTACTTC.

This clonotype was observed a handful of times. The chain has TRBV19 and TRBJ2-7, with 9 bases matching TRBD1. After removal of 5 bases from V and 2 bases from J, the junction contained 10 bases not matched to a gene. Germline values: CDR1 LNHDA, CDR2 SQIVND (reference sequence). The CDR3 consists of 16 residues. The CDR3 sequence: CASSAQTGGHPYEQYF. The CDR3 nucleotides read TGTGCCAGTAGTGCCCAGACAGGGGGTCACCCCTACGAGCAGTACTTC. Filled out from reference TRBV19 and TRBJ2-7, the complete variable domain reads DGGITQSPKYLFRKEGQNVTLSCEQNLNHDAMYWYRQDPGQGLRLIYYSQIVNDFQKGDIAEGYSVSREKKESFPLTVTSAQKNPTAFYLCASSAQTGGHPYEQYFGPGTRLTVT.

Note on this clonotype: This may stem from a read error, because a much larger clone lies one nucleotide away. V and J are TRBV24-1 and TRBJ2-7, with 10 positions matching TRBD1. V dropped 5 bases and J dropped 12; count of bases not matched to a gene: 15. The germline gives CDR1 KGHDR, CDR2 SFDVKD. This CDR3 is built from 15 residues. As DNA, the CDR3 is TGTGCCACCAGTGTATTTGACAGGGGGCGGGAGACCCGGTACTTC. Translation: CATSVFDRGRETRYF.

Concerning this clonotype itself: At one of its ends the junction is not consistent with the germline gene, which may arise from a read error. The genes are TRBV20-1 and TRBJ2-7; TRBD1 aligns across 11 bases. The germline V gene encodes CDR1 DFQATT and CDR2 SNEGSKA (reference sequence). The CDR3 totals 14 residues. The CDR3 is CSTRAGQGDHEQYF. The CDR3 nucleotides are TGCAGTACTAGAGCGGGACAGGGGGACCATGAGCAGTACTTC.

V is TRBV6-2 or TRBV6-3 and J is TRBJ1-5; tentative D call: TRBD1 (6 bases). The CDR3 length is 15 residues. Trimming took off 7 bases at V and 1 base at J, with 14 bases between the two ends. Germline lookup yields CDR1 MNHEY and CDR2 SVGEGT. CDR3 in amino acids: CASTPGGLSNQPQHF. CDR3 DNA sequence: TGTGCCAGCACCCCGGGGGGCTTAAGCAATCAGCCCCAGCATTTT.

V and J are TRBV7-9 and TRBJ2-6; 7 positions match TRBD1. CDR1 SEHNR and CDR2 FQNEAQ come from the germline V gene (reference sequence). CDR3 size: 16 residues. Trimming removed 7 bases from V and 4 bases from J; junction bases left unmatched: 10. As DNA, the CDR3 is TGTGCCAGCAACCCCTTTACAGGGGACGGGGCCAACGTCCTGACTTTC. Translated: CASNPFTGDGANVLTF.

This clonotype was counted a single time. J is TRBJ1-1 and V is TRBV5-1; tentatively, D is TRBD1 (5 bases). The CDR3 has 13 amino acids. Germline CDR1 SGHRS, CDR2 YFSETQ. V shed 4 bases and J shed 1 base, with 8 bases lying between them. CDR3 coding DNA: TGCGCCAGCAGCGGACATAGGAACACTGAAGCTTTCTTT. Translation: CASSGHRNTEAFF.

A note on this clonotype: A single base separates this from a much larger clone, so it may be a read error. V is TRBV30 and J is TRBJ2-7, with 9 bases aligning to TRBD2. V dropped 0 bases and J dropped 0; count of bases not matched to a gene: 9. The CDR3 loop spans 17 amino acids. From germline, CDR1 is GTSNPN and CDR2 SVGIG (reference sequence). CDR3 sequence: CAWSVLSGGRYSYEQYF. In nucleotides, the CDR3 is TGTGCCTGGAGTGTACTTAGCGGGGGAAGGTACTCCTACGAGCAGTACTTC.

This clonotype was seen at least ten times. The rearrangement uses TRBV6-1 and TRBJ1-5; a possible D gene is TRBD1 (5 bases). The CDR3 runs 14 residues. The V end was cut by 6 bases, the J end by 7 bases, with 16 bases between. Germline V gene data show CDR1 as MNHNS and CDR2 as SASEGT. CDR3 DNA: TGTGCCAGCAGAGCAGTCAGGGCGAGGCAGCCCCAGCATTTT. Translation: CASRAVRARQPQHF.

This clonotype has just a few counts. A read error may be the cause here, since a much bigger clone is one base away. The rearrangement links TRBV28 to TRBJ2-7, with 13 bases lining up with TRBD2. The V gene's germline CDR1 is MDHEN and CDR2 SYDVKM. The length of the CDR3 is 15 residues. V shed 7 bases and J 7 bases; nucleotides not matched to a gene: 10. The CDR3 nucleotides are TGTGCCAGCAACCTTGGACTAGCGGGGGCGGAGGAGCAGTACTTC. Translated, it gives CASNLGLAGAEEQYF. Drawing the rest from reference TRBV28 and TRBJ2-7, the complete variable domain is DVKVTQSSRYLVKRTGEKVFLECVQDMDHENMFWYRQDPGLGLRLIYFSYDVKMKEKGDIPEGYSVSREKKERFSLILESASTNQTSMYLCASNLGLAGAEEQYFGPGTRLTVT.

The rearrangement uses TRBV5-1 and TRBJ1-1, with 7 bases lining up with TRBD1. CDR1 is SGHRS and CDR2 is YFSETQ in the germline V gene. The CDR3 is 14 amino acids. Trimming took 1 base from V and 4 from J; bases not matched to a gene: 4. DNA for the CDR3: TGCGCCAGCAGCTTGCGAAACAGGGGCACTGAAGCTTTCTTT. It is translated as CASSLRNRGTEAFF. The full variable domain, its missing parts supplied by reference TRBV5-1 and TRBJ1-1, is KAGVTQTPRYLIKTRGQQVTLSCSPISGHRSVSWYQQTPGQGLQFLFEYFSETQRNKGNFPGRFSGRQFSNSRSEMNVSTLELGDSALYLCASSLRNRGTEAFFGQGTRLTVV.

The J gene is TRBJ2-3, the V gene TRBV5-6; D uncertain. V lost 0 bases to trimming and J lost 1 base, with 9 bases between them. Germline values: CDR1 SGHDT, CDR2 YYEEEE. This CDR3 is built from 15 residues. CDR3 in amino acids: CASSLGTYGTDTQYF. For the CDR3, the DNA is TGTGCCAGCAGCTTGGGAACTTACGGCACAGATACGCAGTATTTT.

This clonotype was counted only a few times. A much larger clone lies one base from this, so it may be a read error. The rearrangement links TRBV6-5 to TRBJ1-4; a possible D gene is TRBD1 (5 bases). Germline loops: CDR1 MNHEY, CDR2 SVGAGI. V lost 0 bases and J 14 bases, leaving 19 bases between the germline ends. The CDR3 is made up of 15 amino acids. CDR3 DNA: TGTGCCAGCAGTTACTCGAGGGGACTTGCAGGATTGCTGTTTTTT. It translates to CASSYSRGLAGLLFF.

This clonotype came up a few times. As DNA, the CDR3 is TGTGCCAGCAGCGTAGTCCCCCAGCACACAGATACGCAGTATTTT. This sequence encodes CASSVVPQHTDTQYF. The rearrangement joins TRBV9 to TRBJ2-3; D is unclear. Trimming cost V 0 bases and J 2 bases, with 10 bases left between them. The CDR3 is made up of 15 amino acids. The V gene's germline CDR1 is SGDLS and CDR2 YYNGEE.

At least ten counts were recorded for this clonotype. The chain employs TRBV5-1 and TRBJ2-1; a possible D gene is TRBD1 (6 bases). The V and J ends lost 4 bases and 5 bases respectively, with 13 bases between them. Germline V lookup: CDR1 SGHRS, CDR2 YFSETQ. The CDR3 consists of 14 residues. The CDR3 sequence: CASSRDQGNNEQFF. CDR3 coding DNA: TGCGCCAGCAGCCGGGACCAGGGGAACAATGAGCAGTTCTTC.

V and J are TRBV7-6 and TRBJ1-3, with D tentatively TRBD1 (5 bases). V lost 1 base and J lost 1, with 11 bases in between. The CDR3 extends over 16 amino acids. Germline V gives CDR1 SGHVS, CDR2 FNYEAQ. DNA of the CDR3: TGTGCCAGCAGCTTAGGGTTCGCAGGGTCTGGAAACACCATATATTTT. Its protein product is CASSLGFAGSGNTIYF.

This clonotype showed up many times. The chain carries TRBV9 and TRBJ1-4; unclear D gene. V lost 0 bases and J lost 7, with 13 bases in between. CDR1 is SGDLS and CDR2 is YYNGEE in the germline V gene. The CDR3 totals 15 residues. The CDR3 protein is CASSVADAWGEKLFF. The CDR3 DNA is TGTGCCAGCAGCGTAGCCGACGCATGGGGTGAAAAACTGTTTTTT.

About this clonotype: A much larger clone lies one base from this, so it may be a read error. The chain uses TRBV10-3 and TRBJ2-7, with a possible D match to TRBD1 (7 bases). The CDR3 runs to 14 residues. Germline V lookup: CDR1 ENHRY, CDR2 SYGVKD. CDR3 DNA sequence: TGTGCCGTCAGTGGGACAGTAGAGGGGAGGGAGCAGTACTTC. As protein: CAVSGTVEGREQYF.

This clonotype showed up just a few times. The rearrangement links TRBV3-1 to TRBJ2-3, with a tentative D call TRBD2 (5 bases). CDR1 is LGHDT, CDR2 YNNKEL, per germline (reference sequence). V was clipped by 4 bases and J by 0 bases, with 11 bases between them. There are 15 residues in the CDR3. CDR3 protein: CASSRQRRSTDTQYF. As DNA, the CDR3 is TGTGCCAGCAGCCGCCAGCGGCGGAGCACAGATACGCAGTATTTT.

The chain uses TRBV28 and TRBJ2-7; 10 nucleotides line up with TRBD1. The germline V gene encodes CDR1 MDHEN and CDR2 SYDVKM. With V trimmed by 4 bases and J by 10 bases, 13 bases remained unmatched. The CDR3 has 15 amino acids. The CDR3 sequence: CASSSPGQGIWGQYF. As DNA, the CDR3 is TGTGCCAGCAGTTCACCGGGACAGGGGATTTGGGGCCAGTACTTC. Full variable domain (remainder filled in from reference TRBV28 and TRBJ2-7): DVKVTQSSRYLVKRTGEKVFLECVQDMDHENMFWYRQDPGLGLRLIYFSYDVKMKEKGDIPEGYSVSREKKERFSLILESASTNQTSMYLCASSSPGQGIWGQYFGPGTRLTVT.

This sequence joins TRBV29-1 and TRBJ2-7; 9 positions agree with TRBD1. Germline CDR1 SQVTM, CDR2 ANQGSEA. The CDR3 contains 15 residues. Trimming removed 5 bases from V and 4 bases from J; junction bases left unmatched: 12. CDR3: CSVTSPGTGTYEQYF. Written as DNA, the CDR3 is TGCAGCGTTACCTCTCCCGGGACAGGGACTTACGAGCAGTACTTC.

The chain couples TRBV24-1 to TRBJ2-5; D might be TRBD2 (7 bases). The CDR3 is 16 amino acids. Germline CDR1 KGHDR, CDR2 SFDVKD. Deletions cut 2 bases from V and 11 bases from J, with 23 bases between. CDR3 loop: CATSDSTGGKINEQYF. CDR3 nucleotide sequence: TGTGCCACCAGTGATTCGACGGGGGGCAAGATAAATGAGCAGTACTTC.